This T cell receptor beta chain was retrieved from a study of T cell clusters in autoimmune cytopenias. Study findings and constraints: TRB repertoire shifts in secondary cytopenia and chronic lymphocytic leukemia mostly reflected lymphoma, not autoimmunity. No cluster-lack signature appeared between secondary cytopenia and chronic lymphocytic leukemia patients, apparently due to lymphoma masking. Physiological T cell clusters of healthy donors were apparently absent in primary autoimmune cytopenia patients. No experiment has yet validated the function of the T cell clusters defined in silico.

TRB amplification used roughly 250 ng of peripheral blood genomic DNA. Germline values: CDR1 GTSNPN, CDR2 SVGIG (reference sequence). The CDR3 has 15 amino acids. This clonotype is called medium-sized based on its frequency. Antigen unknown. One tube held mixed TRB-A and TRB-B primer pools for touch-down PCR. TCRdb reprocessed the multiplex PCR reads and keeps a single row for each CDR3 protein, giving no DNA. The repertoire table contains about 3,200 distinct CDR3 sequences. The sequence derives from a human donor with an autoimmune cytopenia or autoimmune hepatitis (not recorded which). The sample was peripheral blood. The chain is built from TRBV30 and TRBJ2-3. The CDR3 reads CAWSGTFKVADTQYF.